These T cell receptor beta chains were read from a single sample in a study of PD-L1 blockade in urothelial cancer. The table came from immunoSEQ multiplex PCR; TCRdb's copy has only in-frame clones and leaves some out. In the table there are more than 90,000 clones, around 90% of which are singletons. This specimen consisted of PBMCs, obtained around atezolizumab (anti-PD-L1) treatment. The receptors come from a man between 60 and 75 years old with urothelial cancer. The CDR3 runs from the conserved cysteine through the conserved F or W. Rows give clone size only sometimes, using once, few, many, or a class for an expanded clone.

v_call clone_size cdr3_aa
TRBV28 . CASRGTGGGGYTF
TRBV9 . CASSPTGTIGKNIQYF
TRBV4-2 . CASSQQGIFGNTIYF
TRBV7-3 . CASSSSPPMSGLAGGGDTQYF
TRBV10-2 . CASSEGGWYGYTF
TRBV5-1 . CASRMGQGAYNEQFF
TRBV6-5 . CASSYSTRGIQYF
TRBV18 . CASSPDSGAGANVLTF
TRBV7-3 . CASSLERGGDEQFF
TRBV14 . CASGRFGDTEAFF
TRBV5-5 . CASSLFPGGGNQPQHF
TRBV11-3 . CASSLSPSGTQETQYF
TRBV2 . CASSEAGVNSPLHF
TRBV9 . CASSVDRGNQPQHF
TRBV4-3 few CASSQDQDTTWGNTIYF
TRBV25-1 . CASQLGRNYGYTF
TRBV2 . CASSEDWGVPNTGELFF
TRBV2 few CASKGVKGDRGLRQPQHF
TRBV4-1 . CASSQDHGGAGEETQYF
TRBV4-3 . CASSLAGEGSPLHF
TRBV4-1 . CASSRGQGERETQYF